Listed below are T cell receptor beta chains from one sample, sequenced in a study of a mutant IDH1 vaccine in newly diagnosed glioma. Assay: immunoSEQ multiplex PCR; the TCRdb copy retains only in-frame clones and omits some. The sample lists 85,000 to 100,000 clones; 80% were seen once. Material: PBMCs, obtained from a glioma patient treated with radiotherapy, temozolomide or both. These receptors were taken from a man aged 40-50 years with glioma. Both conserved end residues are part of each CDR3. The order of the fields is J gene, D gene, V gene, clone size, CDR3 DNA, CDR3 protein. D genes are given only for firm matches. Expanded clones get a size class; other rows say once, few or many, or leave the size out.

>TRBJ1-2|.|TRBV4-3|few
TGCGCCAGCAGCCAAGATCTTGGGACATTCCTTAACTATGGCTACACCTTC
CASSQDLGTFLNYGYTF
>TRBJ1-4|.|TRBV6-6|once
TGTGCCAGCAGTTACAAGGGGGGCGAGTACGAAAAACTGTTTTTT
CASSYKGGEYEKLFF
>TRBJ2-3|.|TRBV5-1|.
TGCGCCAGCAGCTTGGATGGGGGGCAGAAAGATACGCAGTATTTT
CASSLDGGQKDTQYF
>TRBJ2-1|TRBD1|TRBV2|.
TGTGCCAGCAGTGCGGGACAGTACAATGAGCAGTTCTTC
CASSAGQYNEQFF
>TRBJ2-3|.|TRBV4-1|once
TGCGCCAGCAGCCAGGGGTCCACAGATACGCAGTATTTT
CASSQGSTDTQYF
>TRBJ2-1|.|TRBV30|once
TGTGCCCGGGACGGGTTTTCCAATGAGCAGTTCTTC
CARDGFSNEQFF
>TRBJ2-7|TRBD2|TRBV7-3|.
TGTGCCAGCAGCCTACGGACTAGCGGTACCTACGAGCAGTACTTC
CASSLRTSGTYEQYF
>TRBJ2-7|.|TRBV4-3|.
TGCGCCAGCAGCCAAGAGAGGAACGGTACCTGGGGCGAGCAGTACTTC
CASSQERNGTWGEQYF
>TRBJ2-1|TRBD2|TRBV5-4|.
TGTGCCAGCAGCAGACTTGGCGGGAGCTCCTACAATGAGCAGTTCTTC
CASSRLGGSSYNEQFF
>TRBJ1-1|.|TRBV10-3|few
TGTGCCATCACCGATCAGGGTGCGTCTGAAGCTTTCTTT
CAITDQGASEAFF
>TRBJ2-7|.|TRBV13|.
TGTGCCAGCAGCTTAGTCGACCGCCACGAGCAGTACTTC
CASSLVDRHEQYF
>TRBJ1-5|.|TRBV5-4|.
TGTGCCAGCAGCTTACAGGGAGGCAATCAGCCCCAGCATTTT
CASSLQGGNQPQHF
>TRBJ2-5|TRBD1|TRBV11-2|.
TGTGCCAGCAGCTCGGGACAGGGGGGTATGCAGACCCAGTACTTC
CASSSGQGGMQTQYF
>TRBJ2-7|TRBD2|TRBV6-6|.
TGTGCCAGCAGCCCTCTAGCGGGGGCCTCATACTACGAGCAGTACTTC
CASSPLAGASYYEQYF
>TRBJ2-7|.|TRBV10-2|few
TGCGCCAGCAGTGAGACAAACTACGAGCAGTACTTC
CASSETNYEQYF
>TRBJ2-5|.|TRBV6-5|.
TGTGCCAGCAGTGACCCCGGGACGGAGTACTTC
CASSDPGTEYF
>TRBJ2-5|TRBD2|TRBV7-2|.
TGTGCCAGCAGCTTCCCTACGGGAGGGCAAGAGACCCAGTACTTC
CASSFPTGGQETQYF
>TRBJ1-5|.|TRBV18|.
TGTGCCAGCTCACCACCCCATGGACAGAAGGGCAATCAGCCCCAGCATTTT
CASSPPHGQKGNQPQHF
>TRBJ2-7|TRBD1|TRBV2|.
TGTGCCAGCAGAGGAGCCGGGACAGGGGTCACGAGCTCCTACGAGCAGTACTTC
CASRGAGTGVTSSYEQYF
>TRBJ2-3|TRBD2|TRBV7-6|few
TGTGCCAGCAGCTCTACCCCGGGACTAGCGGGAACAGATACGCAGTATTTT
CASSSTPGLAGTDTQYF
>TRBJ1-5|.|TRBV10-3|many
TGTGCCTCCTGGGAAGGGAGGATCCAGCCCCAGCATTTT
CASWEGRIQPQHF
>TRBJ2-2|TRBD1|TRBV7-9|.
TGTGCCAGCAGGAAAGGGACAGGGGGCACCGGGGAGCTGTTTTTT
CASRKGTGGTGELFF
>TRBJ2-1|.|TRBV18|.
TGTGCCAGCTCACCACAGGGAAACGAGCAGTTCTTC
CASSPQGNEQFF
>TRBJ2-4|.|TRBV5-4|.
TGTGCCAGCAGCTTGGACGTCGGGGACATTCAGTACTTC
CASSLDVGDIQYF
>TRBJ2-2|.|TRBV4-2|few
TGTGCCAGCAGCGAGGGACCCAACACCGGGGAGCTGTTTTTT
CASSEGPNTGELFF
>TRBJ1-5|TRBD1|TRBV18|few
TGTGCCAGCTCACCGGACAGGGGTGGACAGCCCCAGCATTTT
CASSPDRGGQPQHF
>TRBJ2-4|TRBD2|TRBV4-3|.
TGCGCCAGCAGCCAAGTACTAGCGGGAGGAAACTTAGCCAAAAACATTCAGTACTTC
CASSQVLAGGNLAKNIQYF
>TRBJ1-2|.|TRBV5-4|few
TGTGCCAGCAGCTGGAATGACGAAACGGGAGGCTACACCTTC
CASSWNDETGGYTF
>TRBJ2-5|.|TRBV7-9|.
TGTGCCAGCAGCCGCTTGTTGTTCAGGGCAACAGAGACCCAGTACTTC
CASSRLLFRATETQYF
>TRBJ2-2|.|TRBV19|.
TGTGCCAGTAGTCCCGGACGGACGAACACCGGGGAGCTGTTTTTT
CASSPGRTNTGELFF
>TRBJ2-6|TRBD2|TRBV10-2|.
TGCGCCAGCAGTAGCGGGATCCCTCTCTCTGGGGCCAACGTCCTGACTTTC
CASSSGIPLSGANVLTF
>TRBJ2-3|TRBD2|TRBV6-6|once
TGTGTGGTCCGGGGGGTCACAGATACGCAGTATTTT
CVVRGVTDTQYF
>TRBJ2-1|.|TRBV28|.
TGTGCCAGCAGTTTAAACACAGGGCATGAGCAGTTCTTC
CASSLNTGHEQFF
>TRBJ1-1|.|TRBV5-8|.
TGTGCCAGCAGCCCCTTGGGGGCGGGCGCTGAAGCTTTCTTT
CASSPLGAGAEAFF
>TRBJ1-1|.|TRBV7-2|.
TGTGCCAGCAGCCTACTGGGACAAATGAACACTGAAGCTTTCTTT
CASSLLGQMNTEAFF
>TRBJ2-7|.|TRBV19|.
TGTGCCAGTAGTTACAAACCGGGACTGAACTACGAGCAGTACTTC
CASSYKPGLNYEQYF
>TRBJ1-2|.|TRBV11-2|once
TGTGCCTGTACTGGGGAGAGCTATGGCTACACCTTC
CACTGESYGYTF
>TRBJ2-1|.|TRBV6-4|.
TGTGCCAGCAGCGTTGAGGGAAGCTATGAGCAGTTCTTC
CASSVEGSYEQFF
>TRBJ2-7|TRBD2|TRBV10-2|.
TGCGCCAGCAGTGAGTCGCTACTAGCGGGAACCCACGAGCAGTACTTC
CASSESLLAGTHEQYF
>TRBJ2-7|TRBD1|TRBV14|.
TGTGCCAGCAGCTACCAGGGGGCCGGCGAGCAGTACTTC
CASSYQGAGEQYF
>TRBJ2-2|.|TRBV7-9|few
TGTGCCAGCAGCCTGAAGGAGGGGCGCACCGGGGAGCTGTTTTTT
CASSLKEGRTGELFF
>TRBJ2-7|.|TRBV5-1|.
TGCGCCAGCAGCTTGGTTTTTGGGGGCTCCTACGAGCAGTACTTC
CASSLVFGGSYEQYF
>TRBJ1-2|TRBD1|TRBV6-1|.
TGTGCCAGCAGTACAGACAGGGTTAGTGGCTACACCTTC
CASSTDRVSGYTF